The clone carrying this TCR beta chain has a single count. No antigen is known for it. The sample is drawn from a study of cytomegalovirus exposure and HLA in healthy donors. Turning to the study itself: Caucasian-associated ancestry cluster membership applied to about four fifths of approximately 420 genotyped donors. Study results and caveats: Cytomegalovirus association was assigned to under 200 TCR beta chains.

PCR amplification relied on 60 Vbeta primers (plus 13 Jbeta primers). This table comes from immunoSEQ multiplex PCR, and its TCRdb copy is limited to in-frame clones, with some not included. The data show roughly 150,000 clones, 60% to 85% seen once. The sequencing sample was made of PBMCs. This receptor was taken from a man over 45 in good health and CMV-seropositive.

The CDR3 DNA sequence: TGTGCCAGCAGAGAAAGCGGGGGGGGAGAGACCCAGTACTTC. Its protein is CASRESGGGETQYF. The chain has TRBV5-6 and TRBJ2-5; 10 bases align to TRBD2. The V segment lost 5 bases and the J segment 4 bases; nucleotides outside the gene matches: 5. Germline loops: CDR1 SGHDT, CDR2 YYEEEE. This CDR3 region has 14 residues. Together with reference TRBV5-6 and TRBJ2-5, the CDR3 gives the full variable domain: DAGVTQSPTHLIKTRGQQVTLRCSPKSGHDTVSWYQQALGQGPQFIFQYYEEEERQRGNFPDRFSGHQFPNYSSELNVNALLLGDSALYLCASRESGGGETQYFGPGTRLLVL.